The source of this TCR beta chain is a study of OX40 agonist ivuxolimab in advanced cancers. The count of this clone is one. CDR1 is SGHNT and CDR2 is YYREEE in the germline V gene (reference sequence). There are 15 residues in the CDR3. With 4 bases clipped from V and 4 bases from J, the junction kept 10 bases outside the gene matches. The assay was immunoSEQ multiplex PCR, and TCRdb's table has in-frame clones only and misses some. The sample has 71,000 or so clones; roughly nine tenths are singletons. The source was CD4+ or CD8+ T cells sorted from blood, collected in a trial of the OX40 agonist ivuxolimab. The TCR comes from an adult with an advanced solid tumor such as melanoma, head and neck, liver or kidney cancer. The V and J genes are TRBV5-4 and TRBJ2-7; 8 nucleotides match TRBD1. CDR3 region: CASSVPGTGPYEQYF. CDR3 bases: TGTGCCAGCAGCGTTCCCGGGACAGGCCCTTACGAGCAGTACTTC.